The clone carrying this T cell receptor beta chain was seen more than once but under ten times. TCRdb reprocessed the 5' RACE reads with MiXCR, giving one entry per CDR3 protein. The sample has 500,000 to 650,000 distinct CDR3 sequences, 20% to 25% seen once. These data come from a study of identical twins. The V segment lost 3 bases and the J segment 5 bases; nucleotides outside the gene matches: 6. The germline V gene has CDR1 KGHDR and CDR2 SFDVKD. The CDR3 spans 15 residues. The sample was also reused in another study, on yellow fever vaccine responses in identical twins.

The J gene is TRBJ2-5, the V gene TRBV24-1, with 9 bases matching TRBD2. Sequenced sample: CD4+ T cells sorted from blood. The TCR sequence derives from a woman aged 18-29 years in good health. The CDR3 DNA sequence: TGTGCCACCAGTGATGCGGGAGGGGCGTTCGAGACCCAGTACTTC. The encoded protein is CATSDAGGAFETQYF.